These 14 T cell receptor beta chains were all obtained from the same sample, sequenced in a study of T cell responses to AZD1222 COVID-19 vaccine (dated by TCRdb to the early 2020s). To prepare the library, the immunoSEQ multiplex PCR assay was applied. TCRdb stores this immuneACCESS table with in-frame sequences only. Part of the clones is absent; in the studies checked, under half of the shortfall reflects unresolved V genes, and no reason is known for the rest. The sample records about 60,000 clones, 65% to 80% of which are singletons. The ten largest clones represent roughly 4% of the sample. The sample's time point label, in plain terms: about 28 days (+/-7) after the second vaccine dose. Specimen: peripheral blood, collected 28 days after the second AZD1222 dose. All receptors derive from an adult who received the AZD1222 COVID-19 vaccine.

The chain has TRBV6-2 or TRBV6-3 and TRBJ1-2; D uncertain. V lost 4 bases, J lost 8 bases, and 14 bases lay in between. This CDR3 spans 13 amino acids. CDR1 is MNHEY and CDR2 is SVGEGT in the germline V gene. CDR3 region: CASSFYRARGYTF. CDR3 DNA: TGTGCCAGCAGTTTTTACCGGGCACGGGGCTACACCTTC.

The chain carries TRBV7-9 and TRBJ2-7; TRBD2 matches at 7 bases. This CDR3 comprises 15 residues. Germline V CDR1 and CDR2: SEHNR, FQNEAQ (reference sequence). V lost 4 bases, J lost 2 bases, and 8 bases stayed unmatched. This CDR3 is CASSSLMGGPYEQYF. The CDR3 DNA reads TGTGCCAGCAGCTCTTTGATGGGAGGGCCCTACGAGCAGTACTTC.

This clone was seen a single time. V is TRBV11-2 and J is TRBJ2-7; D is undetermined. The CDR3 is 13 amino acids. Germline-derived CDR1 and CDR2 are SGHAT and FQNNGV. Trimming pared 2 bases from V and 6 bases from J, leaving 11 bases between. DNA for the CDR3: TGTGCCAGCAGCTTAACCACGCCGCCCGAGCAGTACTTC. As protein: CASSLTTPPEQYF.

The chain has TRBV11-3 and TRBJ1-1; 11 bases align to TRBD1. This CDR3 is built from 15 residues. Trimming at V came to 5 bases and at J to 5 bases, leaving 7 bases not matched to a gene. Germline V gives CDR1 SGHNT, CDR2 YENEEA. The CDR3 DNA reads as TGTGCCAGCAGCCAAGGACAGGGGGCATGGACTGAAGCTTTCTTT. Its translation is CASSQGQGAWTEAFF. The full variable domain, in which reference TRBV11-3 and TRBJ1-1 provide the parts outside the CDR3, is EAGVVQSPRYKIIEKKQPVAFWCNPISGHNTLYWYLQNLGQGPELLIRYENEEAVDDSQLPKDRFSAERLKGVDSTLKIQPAELGDSAVYLCASSQGQGAWTEAFFGQGTRLTVV.

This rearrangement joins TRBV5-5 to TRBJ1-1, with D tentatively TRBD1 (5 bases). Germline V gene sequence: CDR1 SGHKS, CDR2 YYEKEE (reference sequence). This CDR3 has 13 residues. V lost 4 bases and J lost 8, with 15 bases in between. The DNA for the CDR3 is TGTGCCAGCAGCCGAGGGACGGTACCGGAAGCTTTCTTT. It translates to CASSRGTVPEAFF.

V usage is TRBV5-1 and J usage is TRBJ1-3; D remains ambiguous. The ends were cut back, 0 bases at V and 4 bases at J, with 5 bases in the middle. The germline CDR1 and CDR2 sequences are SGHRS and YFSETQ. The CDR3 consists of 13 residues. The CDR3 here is CASSLAGGNTIYF. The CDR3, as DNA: TGCGCCAGCAGCTTGGCCGGAGGAAACACCATATATTTT.

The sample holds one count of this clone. The CDR3 protein is CASSLGGAGTEAFF. DNA for the CDR3: TGTGCCAGCAGTTTGGGGGGCGCAGGAACTGAAGCTTTCTTT. The chain has TRBV28 and TRBJ1-1, with D possibly matching TRBD1 (6 bases). V was trimmed by 3 bases and J by 5 bases, leaving 13 bases between them. The germline V gene has CDR1 MDHEN and CDR2 SYDVKM. CDR3 size: 14 residues.

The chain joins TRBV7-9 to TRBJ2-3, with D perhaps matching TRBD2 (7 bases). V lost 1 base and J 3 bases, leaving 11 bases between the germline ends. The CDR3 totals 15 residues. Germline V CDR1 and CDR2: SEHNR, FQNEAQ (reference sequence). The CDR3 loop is CASSLGTRGTDTQYF. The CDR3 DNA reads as TGTGCCAGCAGCTTAGGGACTAGGGGGACAGATACGCAGTATTTT.

CDR3 in amino acids: CASSPGGNYEQYF. For the CDR3, the DNA is TGTGCCAGCTCACCTGGAGGAAACTACGAGCAGTACTTC. The gene calls are TRBV18 and TRBJ2-7; possibly TRBD2 for D (5 bases). The CDR3 sequence is 13 residues long. Germline V gene data show CDR1 as KGHSH and CDR2 as LQKENI. Trimming removed 3 bases at V and 3 bases at J, with 9 bases between.

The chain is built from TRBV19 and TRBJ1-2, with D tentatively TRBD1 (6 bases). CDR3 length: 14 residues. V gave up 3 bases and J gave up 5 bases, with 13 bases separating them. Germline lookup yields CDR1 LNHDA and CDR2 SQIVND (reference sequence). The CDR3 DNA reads TGTGCCAGTAGTATGGGGGGCACTACTTATGGCTACACCTTC. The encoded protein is CASSMGGTTYGYTF.

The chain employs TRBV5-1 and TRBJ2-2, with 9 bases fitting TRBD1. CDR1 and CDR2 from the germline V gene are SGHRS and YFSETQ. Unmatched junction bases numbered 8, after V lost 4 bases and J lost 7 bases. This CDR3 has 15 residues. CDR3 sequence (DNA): TGCGCCAGCAGCCTTACAGGGGGCGCGTTCGGGGAGCTGTTTTTT. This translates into CASSLTGGAFGELFF.

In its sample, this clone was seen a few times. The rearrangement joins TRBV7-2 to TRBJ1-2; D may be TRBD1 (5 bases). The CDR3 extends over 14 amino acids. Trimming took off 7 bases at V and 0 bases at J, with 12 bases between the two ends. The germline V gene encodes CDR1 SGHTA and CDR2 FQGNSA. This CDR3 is CASTRGGSNYGYTF. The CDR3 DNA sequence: TGTGCCAGCACCCGGGGGGGTTCTAACTATGGCTACACCTTC. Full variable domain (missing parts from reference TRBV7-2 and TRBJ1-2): GAGVSQSPSNKVTEKGKDVELRCDPISGHTALYWYRQSLGQGLEFLIYFQGNSAPDKSGLPSDRFSAERTGGSVSTLTIQRTQQEDSAVYLCASTRGGSNYGYTFGSGTRLTVV.

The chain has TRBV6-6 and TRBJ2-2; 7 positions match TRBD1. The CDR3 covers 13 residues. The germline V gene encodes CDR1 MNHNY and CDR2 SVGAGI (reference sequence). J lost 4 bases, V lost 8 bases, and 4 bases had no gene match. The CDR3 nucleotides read TGTGCCAGCGAGGGGGCGGGCACCGGGGAGCTGTTTTTT. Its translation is CASEGAGTGELFF.

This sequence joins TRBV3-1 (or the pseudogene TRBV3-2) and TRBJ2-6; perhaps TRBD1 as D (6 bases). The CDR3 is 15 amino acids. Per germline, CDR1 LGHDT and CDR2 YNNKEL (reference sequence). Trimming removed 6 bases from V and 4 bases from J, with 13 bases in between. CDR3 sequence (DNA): TGTGCCAGCAGTCTAAGGGGGTACGGGGCCAACGTCCTGACTTTC. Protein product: CASSLRGYGANVLTF.